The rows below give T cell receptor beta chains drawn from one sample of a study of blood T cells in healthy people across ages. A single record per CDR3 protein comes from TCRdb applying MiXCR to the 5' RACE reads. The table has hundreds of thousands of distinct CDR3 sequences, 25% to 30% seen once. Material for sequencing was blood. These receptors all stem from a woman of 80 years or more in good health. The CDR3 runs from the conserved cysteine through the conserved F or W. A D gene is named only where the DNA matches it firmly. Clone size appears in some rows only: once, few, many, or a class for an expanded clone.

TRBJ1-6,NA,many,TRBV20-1,TGCAGTGCTAGTGAGTCCTCTCCCCTCCACTTT,CSASESSPLHF
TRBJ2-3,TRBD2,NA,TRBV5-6,TGTGCCAGCAGCTTAATCGGACTAGCGGGGAGGAATCCAACAGATACGCAGTATTTT,CASSLIGLAGRNPTDTQYF
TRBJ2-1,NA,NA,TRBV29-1,TGCAGCGTTGGAGACCGCTCAGACTACAATGAGCAGTTCTTC,CSVGDRSDYNEQFF
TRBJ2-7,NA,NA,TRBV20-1,TGCAGTGCTAGAGCGACGGCCGACTCCTACGAGCAGTACTTC,CSARATADSYEQYF
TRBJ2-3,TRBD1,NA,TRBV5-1,TGCGCCAGCAGAAAAAATGGACAGGGAAGCACAGATACGCAGTATTTT,CASRKNGQGSTDTQYF
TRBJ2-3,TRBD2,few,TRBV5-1,TGCGCCAGCAGCTACATAGGACTAGCGGGAGCCACAGATACGCAGTATTTT,CASSYIGLAGATDTQYF
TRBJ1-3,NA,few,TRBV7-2,TGTGCCAGCAGCGACTTAAAAGCGGGAAACACCATATATTTT,CASSDLKAGNTIYF
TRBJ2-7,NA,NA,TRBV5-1,TGCGCCAGCAGCTTGGCCAGTGGGGTTGGTTACAATGAGCAGTACTTC,CASSLASGVGYNEQYF
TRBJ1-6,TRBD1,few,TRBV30,TGTGCCTGGAGGCCAGGGACAGGGGTTCTGAATTCACCCCTCCACTTT,CAWRPGTGVLNSPLHF
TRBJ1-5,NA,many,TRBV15,TGTGCCACCAGCAGAGAGGGGCGGGAGCAGCCCCAGCATTTT,CATSREGREQPQHF
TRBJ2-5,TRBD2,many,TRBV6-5,TGTGCCAGCACCGATAGCGGGGGGGCTGGGACCCAGTACTTC,CASTDSGGAGTQYF
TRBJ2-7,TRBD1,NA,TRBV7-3,TGTGCCAGCAGCTCCCCGGGACAGGGTAAATATAGTGATGCCTACGAGCAGTACTTC,CASSSPGQGKYSDAYEQYF